The 24 T cell receptor beta chains below all came from one sample that was sequenced in a study of technical replicates of blood from several donors. The data were produced by immunoSEQ multiplex PCR, yet TCRdb's version contains in-frame clones alone and is incomplete. The sample holds 65,000 to 95,000 clones, 93% seen once. Sequenced sample: T cells isolated from PBMCs. The receptors here all came from a human donor in good health.

The sample holds one count of this clone. V is TRBV28 and J is TRBJ1-1; 9 bases agree with TRBD1. Per the germline V gene, CDR1 is MDHEN and CDR2 is SYDVKM. Losses at the gene ends were 6 bases for V and 11 bases for J; bases not matched to a gene: 7. The CDR3 sequence is 12 residues long. CDR3 region: CASSQGQGSAFF. The CDR3 DNA reads TGTGCCAGCAGCCAGGGACAGGGTTCCGCTTTCTTT.

This clone was seen once. V and J are TRBV6-1 and TRBJ1-2; 9 positions match TRBD1. The V gene end was trimmed by 8 bases and the J gene end by 4 bases; junction bases not matched to a gene: 8. Germline V CDR1 and CDR2: MNHNS, SASEGT. CDR3 length equals 14 residues. The CDR3 spells CASSLDRGGYGYTF. The DNA for the CDR3 is TGTGCCAGCTCCCTGGACAGGGGTGGCTATGGCTACACCTTC.

The V and J genes are TRBV5-6 and TRBJ1-5; weak D call: TRBD1 (6 bases). The length of the CDR3 is 13 residues. Germline CDR1 and CDR2: SGHDT and YYEEEE. The germline V and J ends were trimmed by 3 bases and 8 bases, with 12 bases remaining between them. The CDR3 nucleotides read TGTGCCAGCAGCTCCTACAGGGCCGAGCCCCAGCATTTT. It is translated as CASSSYRAEPQHF.

This clone was found once. The chain links TRBV29-1 to TRBJ1-5; TRBD1 aligns across 8 bases. Per the germline V gene, CDR1 is SQVTM and CDR2 is ANQGSEA. J was trimmed by 6 bases and V by 6 bases; bases with no gene match: 4. There are 12 residues in the CDR3. The CDR3 region is CSVQTGVQPQHF. The CDR3 region has the DNA TGCAGCGTCCAGACAGGGGTTCAGCCCCAGCATTTT.

V gene TRBV7-9 combines with J gene TRBJ2-5; 10 nucleotides line up with TRBD1. This CDR3 comprises 16 residues. The V gene end was trimmed by 5 bases and the J gene end by 2 bases; junction bases not matched to a gene: 8. CDR1 and CDR2 (germline): SEHNR, FQNEAQ (reference sequence). CDR3 in amino acids: CASSIRDRGWQETQYF. CDR3 DNA: TGTGCCAGCAGCATCCGGGACAGGGGTTGGCAAGAGACCCAGTACTTC.

The rearrangement joins TRBV15 to TRBJ1-2; 7 bases line up with TRBD1. The germline V gene encodes CDR1 LNHNV and CDR2 YYDKDF (reference sequence). The V segment lost 4 bases and the J segment 6 bases; nucleotides outside the gene matches: 11. The CDR3 totals 15 residues. The CDR3, as DNA: TGTGCCACCAGCAAAGCTGCAGACAGGGCGCATGGCTACACCTTC. The encoded protein is CATSKAADRAHGYTF.

The chain joins TRBV9 to TRBJ2-5; no firm D call. Between the trimmed V and J ends, which lost 0 bases and 5 bases, there was a span of 5 bases. CDR3 length: 12 residues. Germline CDR1 and CDR2: SGDLS and YYNGEE. The CDR3 is CASSVVLETQYF. In DNA form, the CDR3 reads TGTGCCAGCAGCGTAGTATTGGAGACCCAGTACTTC.

The rearrangement joins TRBV6-6 to TRBJ1-2, with D perhaps TRBD1 (5 bases). Germline CDR1 is MNHNY and CDR2 is SVGAGI (reference sequence). The CDR3 length is 16 residues. V was cut by 4 bases and J by 2 bases, with 17 bases left in between. This chain's CDR3 is CASSSERGEANYGYTF. The CDR3 bases are TGTGCCAGCAGTTCCGAAAGGGGTGAGGCGAACTATGGCTACACCTTC.

The chain employs TRBV14 and TRBJ2-5; 9 nucleotides align to TRBD2. Losses at the gene ends were 8 bases for V and 4 bases for J; bases not matched to a gene: 8. Germline CDR1 reads SGHDN; CDR2 reads FVKESK. This CDR3 comprises 14 residues. The CDR3 is CASARLAVRETQYF. CDR3 sequence (DNA): TGTGCCAGCGCCAGACTAGCGGTCCGAGAGACCCAGTACTTC.

This clone was seen only a few times. The genes are TRBV2 and TRBJ2-5, with D maybe TRBD2 (7 bases). The CDR3 sequence is 13 residues long. Deletions cut 4 bases from V and 4 bases from J, with 10 bases between. Germline CDR1 SNHLY, CDR2 FYNNEI. The CDR3 DNA reads as TGTGCCAGCAGTGGTAGGGGGGGAGAGACCCAGTACTTC. Its translation is CASSGRGGETQYF. Together with reference TRBV2 and TRBJ2-5, the CDR3 gives the full variable domain: EPEVTQTPSHQVTQMGQEVILRCVPISNHLYFYWYRQILGQKVEFLVSFYNNEISEKSEIFDDQFSVERPDGSNFTLKIRSTKLEDSAMYFCASSGRGGETQYFGPGTRLLVL.

J is TRBJ2-2 and V is TRBV5-1; unclear D gene. CDR1 is SGHRS and CDR2 is YFSETQ in the germline V gene. Deletions cut 3 bases from V and 5 bases from J, with 11 bases between. The CDR3 covers 14 residues. The CDR3 loop reads CASSWLRQTGELFF. The CDR3 DNA reads as TGCGCCAGCAGCTGGTTAAGACAAACCGGGGAGCTGTTTTTT.

The genes are TRBV28 and TRBJ1-1; D is perhaps TRBD1 (5 bases). The CDR3 loop spans 14 amino acids. V lost 3 bases and J lost 6, with 14 bases in between. Germline CDR1 and CDR2: MDHEN and SYDVKM. CDR3 in DNA: TGTGCCAGCAGTTTGTGGGACTCACGGTCTGAAGCTTTCTTT. Its translation is CASSLWDSRSEAFF.

The rearrangement uses TRBV28 and TRBJ1-1; D is undetermined. V lost 4 bases and J lost 4, with 13 bases in between. CDR1 and CDR2 (germline): MDHEN, SYDVKM. The CDR3 runs 14 residues. In DNA, the CDR3 is TGTGCCAGCAGTTCCCCCCCCCGGGGCACTGAAGCTTTCTTT. This encodes CASSSPPRGTEAFF.

Written as DNA, the CDR3 is TGTGCCAGCAGCCCACAACAGGGTTCCTACGAGCAGTACTTC. As protein: CASSPQQGSYEQYF. This chain links TRBV7-6 with TRBJ2-7; the D gene is possibly TRBD1 (6 bases). Germline CDR1 reads SGHVS; CDR2 reads FNYEAQ. The V end lost 5 bases, the J end lost 1 base, and 12 bases lay between the germline ends. The CDR3 consists of 14 residues.

The CDR3 DNA reads as TGCGCCAGCAGCTCGGGACAGGGGCTAGCCAAAAACATTCAGTACTTC. This gives the protein CASSSGQGLAKNIQYF. V is TRBV5-1 and J is TRBJ2-4; 10 nucleotides line up with TRBD1. V trimming: 3 bases; J trimming: 0 bases; junction bases outside the gene matches: 3. Germline CDR1 SGHRS, CDR2 YFSETQ. The CDR3 covers 16 residues.

The chain uses TRBV7-6 and TRBJ2-2; 10 nucleotides agree with TRBD2. The V segment lost 2 bases and the J segment 4 bases; nucleotides outside the gene matches: 10. This CDR3 has 18 residues. In germline, CDR1 is SGHVS, CDR2 FNYEAQ. CDR3 nucleotide sequence: TGTGCCAGCAGCTTATCGGCTAGCGGGAGTTCCGGCACCGGGGAGCTGTTTTTT. Its translation is CASSLSASGSSGTGELFF.

The chain combines TRBV9 with TRBJ1-1; possibly TRBD1 for D (5 bases). CDR3 length: 12 amino acids. The V end was cut by 2 bases, the J end by 5 bases, with 7 bases between. Germline V gene sequence: CDR1 SGDLS, CDR2 YYNGEE. This chain's CDR3 is CASSVGGTEAFF. CDR3 nucleotide sequence: TGTGCCAGCAGCGTCGGGGGGACTGAAGCTTTCTTT.

The chain couples TRBV28 to TRBJ1-2, with unresolved D. V was shortened by 3 bases and J by 5 bases, with 7 bases between the two germline ends. The CDR3 sequence is 12 residues long. Per the germline V gene, CDR1 is MDHEN and CDR2 is SYDVKM. CDR3 bases: TGTGCCAGCAGTTTTGGGCAGTATGGCTACACCTTC. Encoded protein: CASSFGQYGYTF.

The chain couples TRBV11-1 to TRBJ2-1, with 9 bases fitting TRBD1. The ends lost 5 bases at V and 0 bases at J; junction bases unmatched: 11. The CDR3 contains 18 residues. The germline V gene encodes CDR1 SGHAT and CDR2 FQDESV (reference sequence). Here the CDR3 reads CASSRPPGTGNSYNEQFF. As DNA, the CDR3 is TGTGCCAGCAGCCGTCCCCCCGGGACAGGGAACTCCTACAATGAGCAGTTCTTC.

V is TRBV6-5 and J is TRBJ2-7, with TRBD1 identical over 7 bases. CDR1 and CDR2 (germline): MNHEY, SVGAGI. V lost 2 bases and J lost 3; bases outside the gene matches: 4. There are 14 residues in the CDR3. CDR3 sequence reads: CASSYQRQGYEQYF. CDR3 coding DNA: TGTGCCAGCAGTTACCAAAGACAGGGCTACGAGCAGTACTTC.

This chain uses TRBV11-3 with TRBJ2-3, with a weak D call TRBD2 (6 bases). CDR3 length equals 13 residues. CDR1 and CDR2 from the germline V gene are SGHNT and YENEEA. V lost 4 bases and J 4 bases, leaving 9 bases between the germline ends. The CDR3 nucleotides are TGTGCCAGCAGCTCGGGACTCCCAGATACGCAGTATTTT. Protein sequence: CASSSGLPDTQYF.

J is TRBJ2-7 and V is TRBV11-2; D may be TRBD1 (6 bases). Germline V gives CDR1 SGHAT, CDR2 FQNNGV. Trimming removed 4 bases at V and 1 base at J, with 14 bases between. This CDR3 comprises 15 residues. The CDR3 is CASSSGVSLSYEQYF. As DNA, the CDR3 is TGTGCCAGCAGCTCAGGGGTTTCTCTTTCCTACGAGCAGTACTTC.

The V gene is TRBV19, the J gene TRBJ1-2, with TRBD1 matching over 8 bases. The germline gives CDR1 LNHDA, CDR2 SQIVND (reference sequence). Unmatched junction bases numbered 7, after V lost 11 bases and J lost 5 bases. The CDR3 has 12 amino acids. The CDR3 loop reads CAGGTGVYGYTF. CDR3 bases: TGTGCCGGGGGGACAGGCGTATATGGCTACACCTTC.

This clone turned up a few times. The chain employs TRBV12-5 and TRBJ1-6; D gene ambiguous. Germline CDR1 is LGHNT and CDR2 is FRNRAP. V lost 8 bases, J lost 12 bases, and 17 bases lay in between. This CDR3 has 13 residues. CDR3 DNA sequence: TGTGCTAGTCTTGAGGCCTATTCCGGACCCCTCCACTTT. Its translation: CASLEAYSGPLHF.